The 18 T cell receptor beta chains below all came from one sample that was sequenced in a study of CD8 T cells in ankylosing spondylitis (dated by TCRdb to about 2017). On the study overall, not on this receptor specifically: A TCR beta motif made up of several highly homologous amino acid variants appeared to be characteristic of blood from ankylosing spondylitis patients.

Libraries were prepared through 5' RACE. The sequencer listed for this sample is Illumina HiSeq 2500. TCRdb took the public reads, trimmed them with fastp at Q25, ran MiXCR for clone calling and kept in-frame beta chains. Under each unique CDR3 protein, matching rows form one entry showing the most common genes and DNA. For this sample the table gives tens of thousands of distinct CDR3 sequences, of which roughly 8.8% were detected only once. The top ten constitute approximately 29% of the sample. Their cognate antigens are unknown. The sample taken for sequencing was blood, either unsorted or a sorted T cell fraction (not recorded which). These receptors were obtained from a male donor with ankylosing spondylitis.

This clonotype was observed many times. The rearrangement uses TRBV20-1 and TRBJ2-1, with D uncertain. Trimming took 2 bases from V and 8 from J, leaving 16 bases between them. Germline CDR1 and CDR2: DFQATT and SNEGSKA (reference sequence). The CDR3 consists of 14 residues. The CDR3 spells CSARRQRVGDEQFF. DNA of the CDR3: TGCAGTGCTAGAAGACAACGCGTCGGCGATGAGCAGTTCTTC.

A note on this clonotype: This may come from a read error, since a much larger clone is one base off. The rearrangement links TRBV13 to TRBJ1-3; 8 nucleotides align to TRBD1. CDR3 size: 15 residues. Germline CDR1 is PRHDT and CDR2 is FYEKMQ (reference sequence). The CDR3 reads CASSSSDRAGNTLYF. CDR3 bases: TGTGCCAGCAGCTCATCGGACAGGGCCGGAAACACCCTATATTTT. The full variable domain, with the rest looked up from reference TRBV13 and TRBJ1-3, is AAGVIQSPRHLIKEKRETATLKCYPIPRHDTVYWYQQGPGQDPQFLISFYEKMQSDKGSIPDRFSAQQFSDYHSELNMSSLELGDSALYFCASSSSDRAGNTLYFGEGSWLTVV.

V is TRBV20-1 and J is TRBJ1-1; no clear D gene. CDR1 is DFQATT, CDR2 SNEGSKA, per germline (reference sequence). This CDR3 has 14 residues. Trimming took 5 bases from V and 0 from J, leaving 13 bases between them. The DNA of the CDR3 is TGCAGTGCTCCCTCAGAAAAACTGAACACTGAAGCTTTCTTT. It translates to CSAPSEKLNTEAFF.

This clonotype appeared many times. The chain carries TRBV12-3 or TRBV12-4 and TRBJ1-1; a possible D gene is TRBD1 (5 bases). Trimming stripped 9 bases from V and 1 base from J, with 12 bases between. The CDR3 is 13 residues long. CDR3 DNA sequence: TGTGCCAGTAGGGGTGAAGGGAACACTGAAGCTTTCTTT. This codes for CASRGEGNTEAFF.

At least ten counts were recorded for this clonotype. This chain links TRBV7-9 with TRBJ2-2; no clear D gene. Germline CDR1 SEHNR, CDR2 FQNEAQ (reference sequence). Trimming took 5 bases from V and 3 from J, leaving 4 bases between them. The CDR3 has 12 residues. This CDR3 is CASSLYTGELFF. The DNA for the CDR3 is TGTGCCAGCAGCCTATACACCGGGGAGCTGTTTTTT.

The table lists this clonotype with many counts. The chain carries TRBV7-9 and TRBJ2-7; D remains unclear. The germline V gene has CDR1 SEHNR and CDR2 FQNEAQ (reference sequence). The germline V and J ends were trimmed by 1 base and 5 bases, with 9 bases remaining between them. The CDR3 covers 13 residues. The CDR3 protein is CASSLGRLNEQYV. CDR3 nucleotide sequence: TGTGCCAGCAGCTTAGGAAGGCTTAACGAGCAGTACGTC.

This clonotype was seen many times. V is TRBV13 and J is TRBJ1-2; D possibly corresponds to TRBD1 (5 bases). The CDR3 has 14 amino acids. Germline CDR1 is PRHDT and CDR2 is FYEKMQ (reference sequence). Trimming stripped 4 bases from V and 4 bases from J, with 13 bases between. CDR3 coding DNA: TGTGCCAGCAGCTCTGGGACGAACCCCTATGGCTACACCTTC. Its translation is CASSSGTNPYGYTF.

This chain joins TRBV2 and TRBJ1-5; D gene unclear. The CDR3 totals 13 residues. Deletions cut 5 bases from V and 5 bases from J, with 10 bases between. The germline V gene encodes CDR1 SNHLY and CDR2 FYNNEI. The CDR3 loop is CASSNGRYQPQHF. The CDR3, as DNA: TGTGCCAGCAGTAACGGTAGATATCAGCCCCAGCATTTT.

For the CDR3, the DNA is TGCAGTGCTAGAGAGAATAGCGGAACCACAGATACGCAGTATTTT. Its translation is CSARENSGTTDTQYF. V gene TRBV20-1 combines with J gene TRBJ2-3; TRBD2 might be the D (6 bases). V lost 0 bases to trimming and J lost 2 bases, with 12 bases between them. Germline V gene sequence: CDR1 DFQATT, CDR2 SNEGSKA (reference sequence). The CDR3 is 15 residues long.

V and J are TRBV3-1 and TRBJ2-1, with D perhaps TRBD1 or TRBD2 (5 bases each). V lost 3 bases to trimming and J lost 7 bases, with 16 bases between them. Germline V gene sequence: CDR1 LGHDT, CDR2 YNNKEL (reference sequence). The CDR3 runs to 15 residues. The CDR3 nucleotides are TGTGCCAGCAGCCATGGGGACGGCATCTTGAATGAGCAGTTCTTC. This codes for CASSHGDGILNEQFF.

As to this clonotype: One base away lies a much larger clone, so this may be a sequencing read error. The chain combines TRBV5-1 with TRBJ2-3, with 12 bases matching TRBD2. With V trimmed by 0 bases and J by 4 bases, 6 bases remained unmatched. CDR1 and CDR2 (germline): SGHRS, YFSETQ. The CDR3 loop spans 17 amino acids. The CDR3 loop is CASSLDRLAGVSDTQYF. The CDR3 DNA reads as TGCGCCAGCAGCTTGGACAGACTAGCGGGAGTGTCAGATACGCAGTATTTT.

This clonotype was counted many times. This rearrangement joins TRBV12-3 or TRBV12-4 to TRBJ2-5, with 9 bases aligning to TRBD2. The ends lost 5 bases at V and 5 bases at J; junction bases unmatched: 9. The CDR3 spans 15 residues. CDR3 loop: CASSPGLAGIETQYF. The CDR3 bases are TGTGCCAGCAGTCCGGGCCTAGCGGGAATTGAGACCCAGTACTTC.

The V gene is TRBV5-6, the J gene TRBJ2-7; D is perhaps TRBD1 (6 bases). Germline V gene data show CDR1 as SGHDT and CDR2 as YYEEEE. This CDR3 is built from 15 residues. The V and J ends lost 3 bases and 1 base respectively, with 14 bases between them. The CDR3 DNA is TGTGCCAGCAGCTCGACCGGGACAACATCCTACGAGCAGTACTTC. This translates into CASSSTGTTSYEQYF.

This clonotype was seen only a few times. The gene calls are TRBV5-6 and TRBJ1-6, with 9 bases matching TRBD1. Germline V gene lookup returns CDR1 SGHDT and CDR2 YYEEEE. V was clipped by 0 bases and J by 8 bases; unmatched bases: 6. This CDR3 has 16 amino acids. CDR3 in amino acids: CASSLEGQGLYSPLHF. CDR3 DNA: TGTGCCAGCAGCTTGGAGGGACAGGGCCTATATTCACCCCTCCACTTT.

There are many counts of this clonotype. The genes are TRBV20-1 and TRBJ1-5; 12 bases fit TRBD1. Germline V gene data show CDR1 as DFQATT and CDR2 as SNEGSKA (reference sequence). CDR3 size: 14 residues. V lost 3 bases, J lost 6 bases, and 3 bases stayed unmatched. CDR3 in amino acids: CSARGQGASQPQHF. Written as DNA, the CDR3 is TGCAGTGCTAGGGGACAGGGGGCAAGTCAGCCCCAGCATTTT.

The chain uses TRBV13 and TRBJ2-7, with 7 bases lining up with TRBD2. The germline V gene has CDR1 PRHDT and CDR2 FYEKMQ (reference sequence). V was pared by 7 bases and J by 6 bases, with 15 bases of the junction left unmatched. CDR3 length: 15 residues. The CDR3 loop is CASTSGRGGSAEQYF. CDR3 nucleotides: TGTGCCAGCACCTCAGGTAGGGGAGGGAGCGCCGAGCAGTACTTC.

The sample holds a few counts of this clonotype. The chain is built from TRBV19 and TRBJ1-1; no definite D call. This CDR3 comprises 10 residues. Trimming left V 9 bases short and J 4 bases short, with 6 bases between. Germline CDR1 is LNHDA and CDR2 is SQIVND (reference sequence). The CDR3 loop reads CASEATEAFF. CDR3 in DNA: TGTGCCAGCGAGGCCACTGAAGCTTTCTTT.

This clonotype appeared many times. V gene TRBV24-1 combines with J gene TRBJ2-2, with a tentative D call TRBD2 (5 bases). V lost 3 bases, J lost 6 bases, and 10 bases lay in between. Germline-derived CDR1 and CDR2 are KGHDR and SFDVKD. The CDR3 is 14 residues long. The CDR3, as DNA: TGTGCCACCAGTGATGAGGGCATATCCGGGGAGCTGTTTTTT. Translation gives CATSDEGISGELFF.